Listed here is a single T cell receptor beta chain. This clonotype was observed at least ten times. Its specific antigen is unknown. Per-base quality was not reported, and no clone a single base away is much larger than it. TCR cDNA was synthesized by 5'RACE template switching, which introduced a universal primer site and unique molecular identifiers. Priming for cDNA synthesis came from both the TCR alpha and TCR beta constant segments. Two PCR steps were used to amplify libraries, with sample barcodes and sequencing adapters being added in the second step. Libraries were sequenced on Illumina HiSeq 2500 (2x100 bp) or NovaSeq (2x150 bp). Under the source paper's analysis protocol: MIGEC was used to demultiplex reads and collapse the reads into UMI consensus sequences, and MiXCR was used for V(D)J alignment. Vaccine-responding clonotypes were identified with edgeR using replicate PBMC samples, with FDR below 0.01 and a log2 fold change above 5 up to day 15 being required. CD4 or CD8 identity was assigned to each bulk clonotype according to whether the clonotype was present at higher abundance in the sequenced CD4 repertoire or the sequenced CD8 repertoire. TCRdb's own reprocessing of the public reads used fastp at Q25 and MiXCR and kept productive beta chains. CDR3 protein sequences are deduplicated, and each keeps its most common genes and DNA. The V and J calls were determined by TCRdb, not by the authors. The sample table shows 240,000 or so distinct CDR3 sequences, and about 7% are seen once. About 0.85% of the sample belongs to the ten largest clones.

The data originate from a study of T cells after yellow fever vaccination (dated by TCRdb to between 2017 and 2020). In the study overall: The SMART-Seq v4 Ultra Low Input RNA kit was used to prepare libraries from fractions with low cell numbers. To follow T-cell clones before and after primary and booster YFV17D yellow fever vaccination, bulk TCR alpha and beta repertoires were sequenced over time. Two healthy male donors, one aged 18 to 29 and one aged 30 to 40 years, made up the cohort. Blood samples were taken at several timepoints before and after primary and secondary immunization, and bulk PBMC replicates and cell subsets were isolated.

The label giving this sample's treatment or condition can be read as: live attenuated yellow fever vaccine strain. A standard Ficoll-Paque protocol was used to isolate PBMCs from peripheral blood. Dynabeads CD4 and CD8 positive selection kits were used to isolate CD4 and CD8 T-cell fractions. RNA was extracted with TriZol from bulk PBMCs, CD4 and CD8 fractions, and dextramer-positive and dextramer-negative fractions. Summary of the overall study and its limitations: The secondary T-cell response was found to be weaker but faster than the primary response, with a peak reached on day 5 rather than on day 15. A small share of clonotypes was detected in both CD4 and CD8 compartments, with the overlap likely arising from convergent recombination. Computational filtering was required because FACS-sorted repertoires could contain abundant contaminating clonotypes from the bulk population. Because only two donors were included in the study, the extent to which the findings can be generalized is limited. After the booster, most clones that had expanded after primary vaccination were detected again (around 97% of CD4 and around nine tenths of CD8), suggesting broad maintenance of memory.

The germline V gene gives CDR1 as SGHRS and CDR2 as YFSETQ. Compared with germline, V lacks 4 bases and J lacks 4 bases; bases without a gene match: 17. The CDR3 numbers 17 residues from cysteine through phenylalanine. The sequence is cut down to CDR3 DNA, 51 bases in frame from base 1. The chain links TRBV5-1 with TRBJ2-7, and TRBD1 matches 7 of the central bases. The clonotype was recovered from a man aged 30 to 39 who received the YFV17D yellow fever vaccine. The sample was CD4+ T cells sorted from PBMCs, taken 15 days after the yellow fever booster vaccination. The DNA sequence is TGCGCCAGCAGCCCGGCAGGACCAGGACAGGTTGTTTACGAGCAGTACTTC. Protein translation: CASSPAGPGQVVYEQYF.